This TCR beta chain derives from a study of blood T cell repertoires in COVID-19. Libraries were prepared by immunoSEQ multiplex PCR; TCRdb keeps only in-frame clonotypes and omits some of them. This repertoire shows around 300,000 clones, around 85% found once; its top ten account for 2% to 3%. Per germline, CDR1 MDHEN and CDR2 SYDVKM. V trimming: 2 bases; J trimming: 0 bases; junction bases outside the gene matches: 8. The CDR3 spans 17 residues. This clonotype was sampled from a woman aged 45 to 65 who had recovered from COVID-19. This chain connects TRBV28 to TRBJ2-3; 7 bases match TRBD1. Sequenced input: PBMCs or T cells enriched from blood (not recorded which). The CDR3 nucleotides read TGTGCCAGCAGTTTAGAGGGGGCAGGGGATAGCACAGATACGCAGTATTTT. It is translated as CASSLEGAGDSTDTQYF.